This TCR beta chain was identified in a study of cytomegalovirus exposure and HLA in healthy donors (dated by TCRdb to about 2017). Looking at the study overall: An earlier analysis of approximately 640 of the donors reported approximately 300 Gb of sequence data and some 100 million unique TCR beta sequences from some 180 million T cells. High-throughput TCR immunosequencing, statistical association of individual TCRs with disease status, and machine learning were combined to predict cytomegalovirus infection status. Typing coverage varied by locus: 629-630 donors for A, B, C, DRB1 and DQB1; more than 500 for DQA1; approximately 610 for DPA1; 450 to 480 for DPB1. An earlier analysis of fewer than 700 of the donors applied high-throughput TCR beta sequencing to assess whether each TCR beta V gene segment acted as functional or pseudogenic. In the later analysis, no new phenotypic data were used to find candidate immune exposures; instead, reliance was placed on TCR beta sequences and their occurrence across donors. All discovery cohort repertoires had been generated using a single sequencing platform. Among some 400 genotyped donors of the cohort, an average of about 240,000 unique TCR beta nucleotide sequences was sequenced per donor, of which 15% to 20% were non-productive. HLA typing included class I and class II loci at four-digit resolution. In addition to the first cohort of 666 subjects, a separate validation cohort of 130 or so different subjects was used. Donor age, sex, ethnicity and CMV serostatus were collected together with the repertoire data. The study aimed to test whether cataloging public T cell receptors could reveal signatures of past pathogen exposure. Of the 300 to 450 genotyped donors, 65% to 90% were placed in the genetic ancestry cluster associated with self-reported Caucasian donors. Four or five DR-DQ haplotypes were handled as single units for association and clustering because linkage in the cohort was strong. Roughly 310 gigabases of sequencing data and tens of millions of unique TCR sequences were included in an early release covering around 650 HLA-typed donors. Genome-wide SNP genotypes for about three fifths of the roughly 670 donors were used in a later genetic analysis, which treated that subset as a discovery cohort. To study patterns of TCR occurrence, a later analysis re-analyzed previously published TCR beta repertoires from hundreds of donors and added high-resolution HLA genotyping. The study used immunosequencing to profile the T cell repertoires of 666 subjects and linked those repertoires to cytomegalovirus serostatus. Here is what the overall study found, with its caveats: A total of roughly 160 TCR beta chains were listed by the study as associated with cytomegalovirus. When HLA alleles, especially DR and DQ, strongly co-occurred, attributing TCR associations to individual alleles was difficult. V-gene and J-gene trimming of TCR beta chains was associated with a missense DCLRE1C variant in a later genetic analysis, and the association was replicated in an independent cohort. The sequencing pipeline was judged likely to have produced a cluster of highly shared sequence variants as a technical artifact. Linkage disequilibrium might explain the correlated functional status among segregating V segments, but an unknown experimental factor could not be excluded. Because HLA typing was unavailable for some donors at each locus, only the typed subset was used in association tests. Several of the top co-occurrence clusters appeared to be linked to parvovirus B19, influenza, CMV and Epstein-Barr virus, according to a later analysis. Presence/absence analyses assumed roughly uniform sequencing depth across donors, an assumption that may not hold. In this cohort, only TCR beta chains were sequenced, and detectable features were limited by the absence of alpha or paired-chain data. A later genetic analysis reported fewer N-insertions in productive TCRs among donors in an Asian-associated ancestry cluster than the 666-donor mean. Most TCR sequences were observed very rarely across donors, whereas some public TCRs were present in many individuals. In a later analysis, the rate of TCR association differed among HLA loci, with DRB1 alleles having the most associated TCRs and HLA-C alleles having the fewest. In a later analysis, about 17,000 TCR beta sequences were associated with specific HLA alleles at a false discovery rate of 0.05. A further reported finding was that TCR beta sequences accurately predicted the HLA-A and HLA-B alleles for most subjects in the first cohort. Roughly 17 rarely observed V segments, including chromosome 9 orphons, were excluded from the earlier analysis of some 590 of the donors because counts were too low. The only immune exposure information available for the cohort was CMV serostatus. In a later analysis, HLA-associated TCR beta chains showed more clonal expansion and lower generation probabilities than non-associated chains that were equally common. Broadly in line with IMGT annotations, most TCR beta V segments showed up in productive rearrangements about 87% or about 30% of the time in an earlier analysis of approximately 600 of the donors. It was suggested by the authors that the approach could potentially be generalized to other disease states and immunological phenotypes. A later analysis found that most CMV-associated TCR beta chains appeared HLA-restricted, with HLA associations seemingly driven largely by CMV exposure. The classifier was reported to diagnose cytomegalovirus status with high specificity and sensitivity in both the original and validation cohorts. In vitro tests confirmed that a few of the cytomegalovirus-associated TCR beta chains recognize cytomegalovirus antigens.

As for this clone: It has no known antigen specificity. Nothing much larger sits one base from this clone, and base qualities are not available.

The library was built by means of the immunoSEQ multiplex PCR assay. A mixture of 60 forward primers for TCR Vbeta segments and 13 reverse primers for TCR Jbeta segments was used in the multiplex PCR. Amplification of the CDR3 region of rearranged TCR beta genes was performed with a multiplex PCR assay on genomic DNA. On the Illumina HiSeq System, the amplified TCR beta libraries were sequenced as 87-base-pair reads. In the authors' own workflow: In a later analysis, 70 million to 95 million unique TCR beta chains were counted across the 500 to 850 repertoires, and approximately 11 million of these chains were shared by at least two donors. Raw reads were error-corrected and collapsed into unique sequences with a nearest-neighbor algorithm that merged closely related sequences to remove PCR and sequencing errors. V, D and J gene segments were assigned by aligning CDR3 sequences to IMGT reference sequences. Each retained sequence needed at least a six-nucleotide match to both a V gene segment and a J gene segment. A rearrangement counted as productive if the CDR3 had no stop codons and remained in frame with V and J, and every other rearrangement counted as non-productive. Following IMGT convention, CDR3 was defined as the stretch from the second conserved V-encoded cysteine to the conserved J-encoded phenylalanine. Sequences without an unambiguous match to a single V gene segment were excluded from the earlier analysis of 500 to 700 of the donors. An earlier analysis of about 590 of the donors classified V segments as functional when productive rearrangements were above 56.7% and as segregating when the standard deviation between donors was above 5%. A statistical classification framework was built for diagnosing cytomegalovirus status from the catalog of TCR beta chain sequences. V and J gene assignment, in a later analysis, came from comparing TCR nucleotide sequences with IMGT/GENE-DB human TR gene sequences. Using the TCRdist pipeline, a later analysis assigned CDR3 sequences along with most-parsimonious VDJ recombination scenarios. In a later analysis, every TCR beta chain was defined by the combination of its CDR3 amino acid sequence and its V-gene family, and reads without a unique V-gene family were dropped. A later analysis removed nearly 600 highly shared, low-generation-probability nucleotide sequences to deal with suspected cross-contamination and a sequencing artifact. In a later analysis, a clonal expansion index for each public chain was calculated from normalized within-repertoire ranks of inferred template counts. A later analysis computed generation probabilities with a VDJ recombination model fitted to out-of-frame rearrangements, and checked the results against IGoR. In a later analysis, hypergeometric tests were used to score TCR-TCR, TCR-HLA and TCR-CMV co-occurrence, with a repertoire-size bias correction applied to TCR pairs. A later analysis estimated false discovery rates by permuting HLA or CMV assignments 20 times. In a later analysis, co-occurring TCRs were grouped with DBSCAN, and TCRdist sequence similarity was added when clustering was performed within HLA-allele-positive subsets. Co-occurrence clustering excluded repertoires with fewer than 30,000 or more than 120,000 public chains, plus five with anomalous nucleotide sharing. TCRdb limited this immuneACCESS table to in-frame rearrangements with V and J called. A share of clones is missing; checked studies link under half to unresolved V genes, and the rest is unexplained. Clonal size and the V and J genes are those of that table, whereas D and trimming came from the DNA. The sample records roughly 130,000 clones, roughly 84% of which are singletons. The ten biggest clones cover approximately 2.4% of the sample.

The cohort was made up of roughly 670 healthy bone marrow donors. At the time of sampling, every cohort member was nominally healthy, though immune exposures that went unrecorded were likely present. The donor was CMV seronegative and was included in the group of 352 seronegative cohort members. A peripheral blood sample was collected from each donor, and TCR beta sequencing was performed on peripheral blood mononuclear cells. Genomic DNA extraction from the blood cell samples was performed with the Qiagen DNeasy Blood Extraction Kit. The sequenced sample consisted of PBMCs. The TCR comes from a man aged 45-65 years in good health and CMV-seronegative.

CDR3 region: CASSLTGATGELFF. The base sequence is TGTGCCAGCAGCTTAACGGGGGCCACCGGGGAGCTGTTTTTT. The V and J genes are TRBV7-3 and TRBJ2-2; a tentative D call is TRBD1 (6 bases match). Relative to germline, V is 0 bases shorter and J is 4 bases shorter, with 6 bases between their ends. From the cysteine through the phenylalanine, the CDR3 covers 14 amino acids. The entry retains the CDR3 DNA only, 42 bases that are in frame from base 1. The germline V gene supplies CDR1 SGHTA and CDR2 FQGTGA.